The source of this T cell receptor (beta chain) is a study of beta chain features in type 1 diabetes. Overall study: The study examined about 100 million sorted cells across all samples.

The authors reverse transcribed all of the isolated RNA, so sequencing captured expressed TCRB transcripts. Sequenced by immunoSEQ multiplex PCR; TCRdb stores in-frame clones only, minus some. The sample gives around 26,000 clones, more than 65% of which show up once; 1.1% is in the top ten. Study-wide findings and caveats: TCRB CDR3s were moderately but significantly shorter in Type 1 diabetes patients in all four CD4+ subsets.

Trimming cost V 3 bases and J 0 bases, with 12 bases left between them. Germline lookup yields CDR1 SGHRS and CDR2 YFSETQ. The length of the CDR3 is 15 residues. Sorting with CD45RO/CCR7/CD25/CD127/CD95/CD27 yielded naive, central memory, regulatory and stem-like memory CD4+ cells. This clone was counted a few times. Antigen: not known. Sequencing was performed on stem cell memory CD4+ T cells from blood. The chain is built from TRBV5-1 and TRBJ1-2, with a tentative D call TRBD1 (5 bases). This clonotype originated in a woman between 40 and 50 years old with type 1 diabetes. CDR3 in amino acids: CASSSDSASNYGYTF. The CDR3 nucleotides are TGCGCCAGCAGCTCCGACAGTGCCTCTAACTATGGCTACACCTTC.